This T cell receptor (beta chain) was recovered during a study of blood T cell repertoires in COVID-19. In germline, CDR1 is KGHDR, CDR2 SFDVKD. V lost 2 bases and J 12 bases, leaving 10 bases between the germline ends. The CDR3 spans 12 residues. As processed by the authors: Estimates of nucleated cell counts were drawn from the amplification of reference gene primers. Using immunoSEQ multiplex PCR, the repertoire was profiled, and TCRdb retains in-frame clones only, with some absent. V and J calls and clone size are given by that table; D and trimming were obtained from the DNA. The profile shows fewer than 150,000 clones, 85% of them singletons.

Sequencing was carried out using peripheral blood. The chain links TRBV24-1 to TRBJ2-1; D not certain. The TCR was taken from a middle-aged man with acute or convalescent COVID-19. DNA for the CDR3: TGTGCCACCAGTGATTCCTACTTCCGGCAGTTCTTC. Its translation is CATSDSYFRQFF.